One sample yielded the 13 T cell receptor beta chains listed below, sequenced in a study of cytomegalovirus exposure and HLA in healthy donors. Method: immunoSEQ multiplex PCR; TCRdb's copy keeps in-frame clones and lacks some. The profile shows 70,000 or so clones, about 93% of them singletons. The sequenced sample was PBMCs. The receptors were gathered from a woman aged 18-35 years in good health and CMV-seropositive.

This chain uses TRBV4-3 with TRBJ2-1; no reliable D call. Germline CDR1 reads LGHNA; CDR2 reads YSLEER. This CDR3 spans 13 amino acids. Between the trimmed V and J ends, which lost 4 bases and 8 bases, there was a span of 12 bases. CDR3 amino acids: CASSRKAWHEQFF. DNA for the CDR3: TGCGCCAGCAGCCGGAAAGCGTGGCATGAGCAGTTCTTC.

The rearrangement links TRBV18 to TRBJ2-5, with D maybe TRBD1 (6 bases). V lost 2 bases and J lost 2, with 12 bases in between. Looked up from germline, CDR1 is KGHSH and CDR2 is LQKENI. The CDR3 is made up of 15 amino acids. Here the CDR3 DNA reads TGTGCCAGCTCACCAGTGGCAGGGACACAAGAGACCCAGTACTTC. Protein sequence: CASSPVAGTQETQYF.

The V gene is TRBV9, the J gene TRBJ2-1, with 12 bases fitting TRBD2. After removal of 4 bases from V and 7 bases from J, the junction contained 6 bases not matched to a gene. This CDR3 is built from 15 residues. CDR1 is SGDLS and CDR2 is YYNGEE in the germline V gene. CDR3 sequence: CASSSGLAGMNEQFF. The CDR3 nucleotides are TGTGCCAGCAGCTCCGGACTAGCGGGAATGAATGAGCAGTTCTTC.

The genes are TRBV6-1 and TRBJ2-3; 11 nucleotides line up with TRBD1. This CDR3 region has 15 residues. CDR1 and CDR2 from the germline V gene are MNHNS and SASEGT. The V gene end was trimmed by 7 bases and the J gene end by 5 bases; junction bases not matched to a gene: 8. The chain's CDR3 is CASTGGTGGGDTQYF. In nucleotides, the CDR3 is TGTGCCAGCACTGGGGGGACAGGGGGGGGAGATACGCAGTATTTT.

The chain links TRBV7-2 to TRBJ2-3, with 7 bases lining up with TRBD2. The germline CDR1 and CDR2 sequences are SGHTA and FQGNSA. CDR3 length: 12 residues. V lost 5 bases to trimming and J lost 6 bases; unmatched junction nucleotides: 2. CDR3 in amino acids: CASSPAGDTQYF. The CDR3 DNA is TGTGCCAGCAGCCCAGCGGGGGATACGCAGTATTTT. The full variable domain, its missing parts supplied by reference TRBV7-2 and TRBJ2-3, is GAGVSQSPSNKVTEKGKDVELRCDPISGHTALYWYRQSLGQGLEFLIYFQGNSAPDKSGLPSDRFSAERTGGSVSTLTIQRTQQEDSAVYLCASSPAGDTQYFGPGTRLTVL.

The V call is TRBV6-1, the J call TRBJ2-1; perhaps TRBD2 as D (5 bases). The CDR3 sequence is 11 residues long. Germline lookup yields CDR1 MNHNS and CDR2 SASEGT. V was pared by 8 bases and J by 4 bases, with 6 bases between. The CDR3 region has the DNA TGTGCCAGCGACTATTACAATGAGCAGTTCTTC. Translated, it gives CASDYYNEQFF.

The V gene is TRBV6-1, the J gene TRBJ1-6; 9 bases map to TRBD1. The CDR3 runs to 14 residues. J was trimmed by 8 bases and V by 5 bases; bases with no gene match: 4. The germline CDR1 and CDR2 sequences are MNHNS and SASEGT. The CDR3: CASSFRDRDSPLHF. In DNA, the CDR3 is TGTGCCAGCAGTTTCCGGGACAGGGATTCACCCCTCCACTTT.

CDR3 amino acids: CASSSAGGMNIQYF. Here the CDR3 DNA reads TGTGCCAGTAGTTCAGCGGGAGGTATGAACATTCAGTACTTC. The chain couples TRBV19 to TRBJ2-4; the match to TRBD2 covers 9 bases. V was pared by 5 bases and J by 7 bases, with 6 bases of the junction left unmatched. Per the germline V gene, CDR1 is LNHDA and CDR2 is SQIVND (reference sequence). This CDR3 region has 14 residues. Supplemented by reference TRBV19 and TRBJ2-4, the full variable domain reads DGGITQSPKYLFRKEGQNVTLSCEQNLNHDAMYWYRQDPGQGLRLIYYSQIVNDFQKGDIAEGYSVSREKKESFPLTVTSAQKNPTAFYLCASSSAGGMNIQYFGAGTRLSVL.

The chain couples TRBV2 to TRBJ2-1; 9 nucleotides line up with TRBD2. CDR3 length equals 15 residues. CDR1 and CDR2 (germline): SNHLY, FYNNEI. Germline trimming cut 5 bases from V and 4 bases from J; bases unmatched to any gene: 6. The chain's CDR3 is CASSRLAERYNEQFF. The CDR3 DNA is TGTGCCAGCAGTCGACTAGCGGAGAGGTACAATGAGCAGTTCTTC.

The CDR3 DNA reads as TGTGCCAGCAGCGTAGGGCAGGGAACAGCCTACGAGCAGTACTTC. Protein product: CASSVGQGTAYEQYF. The chain couples TRBV9 to TRBJ2-7; weak D call: TRBD1 (5 bases). V lost 0 bases, J lost 2 bases, and 12 bases lay in between. CDR3 size: 15 residues. Germline values: CDR1 SGDLS, CDR2 YYNGEE.

The chain couples TRBV13 to TRBJ1-2, with 7 positions matching TRBD1. Germline V gene sequence: CDR1 PRHDT, CDR2 FYEKMQ (reference sequence). The CDR3 has 15 amino acids. J was trimmed by 6 bases and V by 6 bases; bases with no gene match: 13. CDR3 coding DNA: TGTGCCAGCAGTCGGCTGACAGGGTCCTTCGATGGCTACACCTTC. It specifies CASSRLTGSFDGYTF. The full variable domain, completed using reference TRBV13 and TRBJ1-2, is AAGVIQSPRHLIKEKRETATLKCYPIPRHDTVYWYQQGPGQDPQFLISFYEKMQSDKGSIPDRFSAQQFSDYHSELNMSSLELGDSALYFCASSRLTGSFDGYTFGSGTRLTVV.

The J gene is TRBJ2-1, the V gene TRBV5-6; 9 bases map to TRBD2. The germline V gene has CDR1 SGHDT and CDR2 YYEEEE. With 0 bases clipped from V and 5 bases from J, the junction kept 3 bases outside the gene matches. CDR3 length equals 15 residues. The CDR3 loop reads CASSLASGIDNEQFF. CDR3 DNA: TGTGCCAGCAGCTTGGCTAGCGGGATAGACAATGAGCAGTTCTTC.

The V gene is TRBV19, the J gene TRBJ1-6; D is uncertain. Looked up from germline, CDR1 is LNHDA and CDR2 is SQIVND (reference sequence). V was pared by 5 bases and J by 0 bases, with 11 bases between. This CDR3 region has 16 residues. CDR3 protein: CASSSHRVSYNSPLHF. The CDR3 bases are TGTGCCAGTAGTTCCCACCGAGTCTCCTATAATTCACCCCTCCACTTT.